The source of this T cell receptor (beta chain) is a study of CXCR3-negative and CXCR3-positive naive CD8 T cells. TRB cDNA libraries were made by UMI-labeled 5' RACE. From the 5' RACE reads, TCRdb lists one entry per CDR3 protein and no DNA. Its table records 90,000 to 100,000 distinct CDR3 sequences. The CDR3 totals 15 residues. V usage is TRBV12-3 or TRBV12-4 and J usage is TRBJ2-7; the D gene TCRdb calls, TRBD1, cannot be checked with no DNA. Sequencing input: naive CXCR3- CD8+ T cells from blood. The sample's subset: CD45RO-CCR7+CD27+CD95- naive CD8+ T cells lacking CXCR3 (TNR3-). This clonotype was obtained from a human donor in good health. Some clones in this sample may be carry-over from other donors' samples. The CDR3 spells CASSTPGQNSYEQYF.